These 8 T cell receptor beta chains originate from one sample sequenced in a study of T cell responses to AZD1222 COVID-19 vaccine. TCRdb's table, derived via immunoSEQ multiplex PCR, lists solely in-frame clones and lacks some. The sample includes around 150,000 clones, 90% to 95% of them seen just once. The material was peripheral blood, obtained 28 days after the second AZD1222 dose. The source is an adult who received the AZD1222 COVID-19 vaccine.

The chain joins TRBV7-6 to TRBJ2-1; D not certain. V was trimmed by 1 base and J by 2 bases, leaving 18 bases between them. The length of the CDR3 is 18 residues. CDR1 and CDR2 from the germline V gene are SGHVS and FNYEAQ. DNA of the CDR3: TGTGCCAGCAGCTTAGAGGCCCCCTACAGCGCACCCTACAATGAGCAGTTCTTC. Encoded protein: CASSLEAPYSAPYNEQFF.

Here the CDR3 reads CASSPSTDRTYEQYF. Written as DNA, the CDR3 is TGTGCCAGCTCACCAAGCACCGACAGAACCTACGAGCAGTACTTC. The chain has TRBV18 and TRBJ2-7; D perhaps matches TRBD1 (5 bases). This CDR3 has 15 amino acids. Trimming shortened V by 2 bases and J by 2 bases, and 13 bases separated the two germline ends. Germline values: CDR1 KGHSH, CDR2 LQKENI.

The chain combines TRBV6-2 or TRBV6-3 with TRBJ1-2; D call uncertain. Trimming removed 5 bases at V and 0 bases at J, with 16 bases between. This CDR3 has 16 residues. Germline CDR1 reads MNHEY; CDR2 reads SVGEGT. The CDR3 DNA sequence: TGTGCCAGCAGTGACAATAACAACGGGCCTAACTATGGCTACACCTTC. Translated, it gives CASSDNNNGPNYGYTF.

CDR3 DNA: TGTGCCAGCAGCTCCCCGAGACGCCCGAACTATGGCTACACCTTC. Amino acid sequence: CASSSPRRPNYGYTF. The V call is TRBV11-2, the J call TRBJ1-2; D unresolved. CDR3 length: 15 residues. Germline lookup yields CDR1 SGHAT and CDR2 FQNNGV. V gave up 4 bases and J gave up 2 bases, with 14 bases separating them.

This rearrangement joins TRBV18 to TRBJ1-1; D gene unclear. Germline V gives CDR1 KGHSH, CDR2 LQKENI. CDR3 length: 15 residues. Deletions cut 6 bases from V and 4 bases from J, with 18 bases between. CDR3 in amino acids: CASSLGSRGSTEAFF. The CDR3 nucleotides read TGTGCCAGCTCCCTTGGGTCCCGTGGGAGCACTGAAGCTTTCTTT.

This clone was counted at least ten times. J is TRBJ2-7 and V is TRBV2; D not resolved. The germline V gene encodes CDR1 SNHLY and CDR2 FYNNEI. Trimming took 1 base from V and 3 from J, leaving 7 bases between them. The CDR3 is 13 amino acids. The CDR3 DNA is TGTGCCAGCAGTGAAGGTAGCCTCTACGAGCAGTACTTC. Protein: CASSEGSLYEQYF. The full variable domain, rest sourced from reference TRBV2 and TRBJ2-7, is EPEVTQTPSHQVTQMGQEVILRCVPISNHLYFYWYRQILGQKVEFLVSFYNNEISEKSEIFDDQFSVERPDGSNFTLKIRSTKLEDSAMYFCASSEGSLYEQYFGPGTRLTVT.

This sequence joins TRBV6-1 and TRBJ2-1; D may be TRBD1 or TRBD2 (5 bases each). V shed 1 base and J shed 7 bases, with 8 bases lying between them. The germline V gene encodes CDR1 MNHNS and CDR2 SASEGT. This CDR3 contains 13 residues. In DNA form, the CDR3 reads TGTGCCAGCAGTGAAGGGGGACGGAATGAGCAGTTCTTC. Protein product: CASSEGGRNEQFF.

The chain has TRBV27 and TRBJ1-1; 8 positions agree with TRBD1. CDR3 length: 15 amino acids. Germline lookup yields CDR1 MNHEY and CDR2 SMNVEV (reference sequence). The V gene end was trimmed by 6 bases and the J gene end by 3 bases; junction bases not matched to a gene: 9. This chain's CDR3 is CASRAAQGGYTEAFF. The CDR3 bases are TGTGCCAGCAGAGCTGCACAGGGGGGATACACTGAAGCTTTCTTT.